This note documents a single T cell receptor (beta chain) sequence. The data originate from a study of shared clonotypes between healthy human individuals. Assay used: immunoSEQ multiplex PCR; TCRdb lists only in-frame clones, some missing. This sample has around 700,000 clones, with about three quarters found just once. The TCR comes from a woman aged 25 to 39 in good health. The specimen was memory CD4+ T cells sorted from blood. Subset here: CD45RA-negative fraction.

CDR3: CASSLALSGAKNIQYF. CDR3 sequence (DNA): TGTGCCAGCAGCTTAGCGCTCAGTGGAGCCAAAAACATTCAGTACTTC. The rearrangement links TRBV7-9 to TRBJ2-4; D ambiguous. Trimming removed 0 bases from V and 0 bases from J, with 9 bases in between. This CDR3 is built from 16 residues. Germline CDR1 and CDR2: SEHNR and FQNEAQ (reference sequence).